This T cell receptor (beta chain) was sequenced in a study of T-cell reconstitution after alpha-beta-depleted transplantation in children. Overall study results and limits: Once a year had passed after transplant, T-cell counts and diversity came mostly from newly produced T cells. After transplant, at about two months, alpha-beta T cells were reportedly derived from several hundred expanded graft clones. Some patients showed high day-60 TCRbeta diversity, which derived from surviving recipient T cells and thymic progenitors.

The CDR3 contains 16 residues. Germline V gene lookup returns CDR1 KGHSH and CDR2 LQKENI. V lost 1 base, J lost 0 bases, and 10 bases lay in between. Unique molecular identifiers were used to barcode this TCRbeta library. TCRdb itself ran the PCR reads through MiXCR, one entry per CDR3 protein. The table records about 460,000 distinct CDR3 sequences, roughly 10% of them present only once. As concerns this clonotype: What it binds is not known.

V and J are TRBV18 and TRBJ2-1, with D unclear. The sample here was PBMCs, mostly from graft donor cells, taken 180 days after TCRalphabeta/CD19-depleted stem cell transplant. The TCR was taken from a female patient aged 2-15 years who had a stem cell transplant for aplastic anemia, so the T cells may come from the graft donor. CDR3 DNA: TGTGCCAGCTCACCACTGGGCAGGAGCTCCTACAATGAGCAGTTCTTC. Protein sequence: CASSPLGRSSYNEQFF.